This record covers a single T cell receptor (beta chain). Germline V gene lookup returns CDR1 KGHDR and CDR2 SFDVKD. The CDR3 has 14 amino acids. Trimming left V 9 bases short and J 6 bases short, with 16 bases between. These data are taken from a study of brain T cells in children with intractable seizures. Sequencing was limited to surgery cases with top T cell transcript signatures in brain tissue. Here immunoSEQ multiplex PCR was the method, and the copy in TCRdb shows in-frame clones only, minus some. This table has around 100,000 clones, 94% appearing once. The source of this sequence is a boy younger than two with hemimegalencephaly and intractable seizures. The sequences come from peripheral blood, collected at surgery. The J gene is TRBJ2-2, the V gene TRBV24-1, with a weak D call TRBD2 (5 bases). The CDR3 sequence: CATEGRLTSGELFF. The CDR3 DNA sequence: TGTGCCACCGAGGGCAGGTTGACATCCGGGGAGCTGTTTTTT.